One T cell receptor (beta chain) is described in this entry. Its antigen is unidentified. Unique molecular identifiers were used in preparing the TCRbeta library. Each CDR3 protein gets one entry after TCRdb re-called the PCR reads with MiXCR. The data hold 700,000 to 950,000 distinct CDR3 sequences, with approximately 15% observed a single time. These data originate in a study of T-cell reconstitution after alpha-beta-depleted transplantation in children. Findings of the study overall: There were reportedly several hundred expanded graft clones from which alpha-beta T cells came about two months after transplant. Certain patients had high TCRbeta diversity at day 60, and it came from recipient T cells and thymic progenitors that survived. When one year had passed after transplant, most T-cell counts and diversity came from newly produced T cells.

J lost 2 bases, V lost 2 bases, and 8 bases had no gene match. Germline assignment: CDR1 SQVTM and CDR2 ANQGSEA. The CDR3 is 16 amino acids. The clonotype was recovered from a male patient aged 10 to 17 who had a stem cell transplant for acute lymphoblastic leukemia, so the T cells may come from the graft donor. The source was PBMCs, mostly from graft donor cells, collected 360 days after TCRalphabeta/CD19-depleted stem cell transplant. The J gene is TRBJ2-3, the V gene TRBV29-1; 9 bases map to TRBD2. CDR3 in DNA: TGCAGCGTTGAACGGGGGATAGCGGGAGCCACAGATACGCAGTATTTT. Translation: CSVERGIAGATDTQYF.